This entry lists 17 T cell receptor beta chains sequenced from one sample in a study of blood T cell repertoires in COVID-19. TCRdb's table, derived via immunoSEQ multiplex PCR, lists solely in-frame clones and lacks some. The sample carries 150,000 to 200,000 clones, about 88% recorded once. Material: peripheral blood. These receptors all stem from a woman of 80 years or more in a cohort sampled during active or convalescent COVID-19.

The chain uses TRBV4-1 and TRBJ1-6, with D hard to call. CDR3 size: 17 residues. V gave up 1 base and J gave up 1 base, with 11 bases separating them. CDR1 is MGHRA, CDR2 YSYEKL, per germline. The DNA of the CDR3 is TGCGCCAGCAGCCAAGGGAGTTGGAGATCCTATAATTCACCCCTCCACTTT. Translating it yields CASSQGSWRSYNSPLHF.

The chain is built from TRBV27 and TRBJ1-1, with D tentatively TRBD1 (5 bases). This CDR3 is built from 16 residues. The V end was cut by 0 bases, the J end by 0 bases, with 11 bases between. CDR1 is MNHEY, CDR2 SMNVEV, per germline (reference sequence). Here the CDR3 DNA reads TGTGCCAGCAGTTTATCCTCGGGGGGGATGAACACTGAAGCTTTCTTT. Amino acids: CASSLSSGGMNTEAFF.

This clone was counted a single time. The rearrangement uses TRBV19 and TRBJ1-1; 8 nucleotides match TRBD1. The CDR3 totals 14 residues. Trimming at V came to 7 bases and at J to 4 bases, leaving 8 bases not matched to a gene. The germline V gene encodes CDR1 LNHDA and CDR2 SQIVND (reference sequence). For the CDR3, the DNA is TGTGCCAGTAACCAAGGACAGGGCTTCACTGAAGCTTTCTTT. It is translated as CASNQGQGFTEAFF.

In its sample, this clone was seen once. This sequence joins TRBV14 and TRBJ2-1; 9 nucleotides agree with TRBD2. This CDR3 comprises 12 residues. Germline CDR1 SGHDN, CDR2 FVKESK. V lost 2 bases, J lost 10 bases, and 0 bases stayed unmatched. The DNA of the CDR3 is TGTGCCAGCAGCCAAACTAGCGGGGAGCAGTTCTTC. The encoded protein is CASSQTSGEQFF.

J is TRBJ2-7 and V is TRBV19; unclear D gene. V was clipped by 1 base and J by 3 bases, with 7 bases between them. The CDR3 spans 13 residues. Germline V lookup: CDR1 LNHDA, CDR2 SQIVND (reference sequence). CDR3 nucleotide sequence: TGTGCCAGTAGTATAGGGCGGATCTACGAGCAGTACTTC. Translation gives CASSIGRIYEQYF.

CDR3 residues: CASSPALSGMETQYF. The CDR3 nucleotides read TGTGCCAGCAGTCCGGCTCTTAGCGGGATGGAGACCCAGTACTTC. V usage is TRBV2 and J usage is TRBJ2-5; TRBD2 matches 8 bases. From germline, CDR1 is SNHLY and CDR2 FYNNEI. Trimming cost V 5 bases and J 5 bases; bases outside gene matches: 10. This CDR3 spans 15 amino acids.

DNA of the CDR3: TGTGCCAGTAGTATCGGCAGGGGTTTAACTAACTATGGCTACACCTTC. Translating it yields CASSIGRGLTNYGYTF. This chain uses TRBV19 with TRBJ1-2; the D gene is possibly TRBD1 (6 bases). The CDR3 loop spans 16 amino acids. Germline lookup yields CDR1 LNHDA and CDR2 SQIVND (reference sequence). Trimming took off 3 bases at V and 0 bases at J, with 14 bases between the two ends.

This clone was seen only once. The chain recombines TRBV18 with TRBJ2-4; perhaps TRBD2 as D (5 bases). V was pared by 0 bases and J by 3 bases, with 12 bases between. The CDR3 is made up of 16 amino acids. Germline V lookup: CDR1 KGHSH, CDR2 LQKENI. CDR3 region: CASSPPPEGGKNIQYF. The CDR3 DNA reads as TGTGCCAGCTCACCACCGCCTGAGGGCGGCAAAAACATTCAGTACTTC.

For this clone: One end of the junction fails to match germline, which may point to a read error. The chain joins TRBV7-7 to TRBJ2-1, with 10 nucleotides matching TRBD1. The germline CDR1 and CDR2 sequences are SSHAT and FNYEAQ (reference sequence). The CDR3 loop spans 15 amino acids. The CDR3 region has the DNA TGTGCTAGCAGCTTAGGACAGGGGGTAGGCTATGAGCAGTTCTTC. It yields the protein CASSLGQGVGYEQFF.

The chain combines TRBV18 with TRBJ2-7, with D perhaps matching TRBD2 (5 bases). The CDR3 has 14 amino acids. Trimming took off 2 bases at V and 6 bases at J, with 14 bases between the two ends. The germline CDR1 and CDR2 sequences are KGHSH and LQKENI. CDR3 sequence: CASSPSPYRGEQYV. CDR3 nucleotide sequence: TGTGCCAGCTCACCAAGTCCATATCGGGGCGAGCAGTACGTC.

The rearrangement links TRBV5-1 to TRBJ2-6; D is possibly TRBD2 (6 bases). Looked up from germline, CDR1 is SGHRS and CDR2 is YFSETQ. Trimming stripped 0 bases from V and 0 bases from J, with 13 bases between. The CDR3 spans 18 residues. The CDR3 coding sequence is TGCGCCAGCAGCTTGGCCACGGGAGCAGCCTCTGGGGCCAACGTCCTGACTTTC. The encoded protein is CASSLATGAASGANVLTF.

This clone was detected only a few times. The DNA for the CDR3 is TGCGCCAGCAGCCAAAATCCAGGAAATGGCTACACCTTC. This sequence encodes CASSQNPGNGYTF. J is TRBJ1-2 and V is TRBV5-1; no definite D call. Trimming left V 4 bases short and J 6 bases short, with 13 bases between. Germline assignment: CDR1 SGHRS and CDR2 YFSETQ. The CDR3 runs to 13 residues.

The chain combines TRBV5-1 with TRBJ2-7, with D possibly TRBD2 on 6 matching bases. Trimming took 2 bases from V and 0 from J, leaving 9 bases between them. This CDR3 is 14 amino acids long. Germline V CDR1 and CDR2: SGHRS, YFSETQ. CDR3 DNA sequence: TGCGCCAGCAGCTTTGGGGGGAGCTCCTACGAGCAGTACGTC. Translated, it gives CASSFGGSSYEQYV.

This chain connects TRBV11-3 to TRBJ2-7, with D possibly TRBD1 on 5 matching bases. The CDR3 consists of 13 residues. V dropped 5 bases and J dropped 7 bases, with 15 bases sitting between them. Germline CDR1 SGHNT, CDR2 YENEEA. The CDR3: CASSPDIPIEQYF. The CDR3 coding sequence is TGTGCCAGCAGCCCGGACATTCCTATTGAGCAGTACTTC.

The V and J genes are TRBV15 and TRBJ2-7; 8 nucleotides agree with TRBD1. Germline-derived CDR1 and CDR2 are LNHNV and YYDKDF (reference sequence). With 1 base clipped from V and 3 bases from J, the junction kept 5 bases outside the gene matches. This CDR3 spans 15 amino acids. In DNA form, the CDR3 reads TGTGCCACCAGCAGAGGGACAGGGTCTCGCTACGAGCAGTACGTC. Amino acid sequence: CATSRGTGSRYEQYV.

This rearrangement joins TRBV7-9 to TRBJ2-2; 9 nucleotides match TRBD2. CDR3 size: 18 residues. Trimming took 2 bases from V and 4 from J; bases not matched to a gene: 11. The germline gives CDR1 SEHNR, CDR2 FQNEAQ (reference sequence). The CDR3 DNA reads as TGTGCCAGCAGCTTAACCAGGGCAGCGGGAGGAGTCACCGGGGAGCTGTTTTTT. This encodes CASSLTRAAGGVTGELFF.

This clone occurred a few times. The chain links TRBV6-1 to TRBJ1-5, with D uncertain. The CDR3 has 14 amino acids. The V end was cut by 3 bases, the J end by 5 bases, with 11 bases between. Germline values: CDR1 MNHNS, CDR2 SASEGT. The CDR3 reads CASSEASAYQPQHF. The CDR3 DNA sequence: TGTGCCAGCAGTGAGGCCTCAGCGTATCAGCCCCAGCATTTT.